A selection of T cell receptor beta chains follows, all from one sample in a study of CD8 T cells in Susac syndrome. TCRdb redid the calling of the immunoSEQ multiplex PCR reads with MiXCR, one entry per CDR3 protein. The table has roughly 76,000 distinct CDR3 sequences, about 94% seen once. The sequenced material came from CD8+ T cells from PBMCs. These TCRs come from a human donor with Susac syndrome. Both conserved end residues are part of each CDR3. The D gene is left open where the match is weak. The size entry is marked missing in some rows and otherwise reads once, few, many or a size class.

clone_size	v_call	j_call	d_call	cdr3_aa	cdr3_nt
.	TRBV12-2	TRBJ2-1	.	CASRKEVGRANNEQFF	TGTGCAAGTCGCAAAGAGGTCGGGAGGGCCAATAATGAGCAGTTCTTC
once	TRBV29-1	TRBJ1-4	.	CSVESGDNEKLFF	TGCAGCGTTGAAAGTGGGGATAATGAAAAACTGTTTTTT
.	TRBV20-1	TRBJ1-2	.	CSALPQGATGYTF	TGCAGTGCCCTACCCCAGGGTGCGACCGGCTACACCTTC
.	TRBV5-1	TRBJ2-1	TRBD2	CASTSTAGGNEQFF	TGCGCCAGCACGTCGACTGCGGGAGGGAATGAGCAGTTCTTC
.	TRBV27	TRBJ2-2	.	CASRRTGELFF	TGTGCCAGCAGGCGCACCGGGGAGCTGTTTTTT
.	TRBV20-1	TRBJ2-5	TRBD2	CSATLAGGTQETQYF	TGCAGTGCTACTTTAGCGGGAGGTACTCAAGAGACCCAGTACTTC
.	TRBV18	TRBJ2-5	.	CASSPSPGGHPQETQYF	TGTGCCAGCTCACCTTCACCCGGAGGGCACCCCCAAGAGACCCAGTACTTC
.	TRBV12-3/TRBV12-4	TRBJ2-1	.	CASSSGSSYNEQFF	TGTGCCAGCAGTTCAGGGAGCTCCTACAATGAGCAGTTCTTC
.	TRBV9	TRBJ2-3	TRBD2	CASSISGSGTDTQYF	TGTGCCAGCAGCATTAGCGGGAGCGGAACAGATACGCAGTATTTT
.	TRBV21-1	TRBJ1-1	.	CASSKEYGGQENLKNRKNTEAFF	TGTGCCAGCAGCAAAGAATACGGGGGACAGGAAAATTTGAAGAACCGGAAGAACACTGAAGCTTTCTTT
.	TRBV5-1	TRBJ2-7	TRBD1	CASSRRDRSYEQYF	TGCGCCAGCAGCCGAAGGGACAGATCCTACGAGCAGTACTTC
.	TRBV30	TRBJ2-1	.	CALGGRSNEQFF	TGTGCCTTGGGGGGGCGAAGCAATGAGCAGTTCTTC
.	TRBV5-1	TRBJ2-1	TRBD1	CASSLSGQETSQFF	TGCGCCAGCAGCTTGTCGGGACAGGAAACATCGCAGTTCTTC
.	TRBV6-1	TRBJ2-7	.	CATLDTLSYEQYF	TGTGCCACCCTGGACACCCTCTCCTACGAGCAGTACTTC
once	TRBV20-1	TRBJ1-4	TRBD1	CSAGTGRFEKLFF	TGCAGTGCTGGGACAGGGAGGTTTGAAAAACTGTTTTTT
.	TRBV7-2	TRBJ1-6	.	CASSLTLSYNSPLHF	TGTGCCAGCAGCTTAACACTCTCCTATAATTCACCCCTCCACTTT
.	TRBV6-1	TRBJ1-1	TRBD1	CASTVVGQGVGRNTEAFF	TGTGCCAGCACCGTGGTGGGACAGGGAGTTGGAAGGAACACTGAAGCTTTCTTT